One sample yielded the 23 T cell receptor beta chains listed below, sequenced in a study of identifying expanded T cells in peripheral blood. Generated by immunoSEQ multiplex PCR, the TCRdb table keeps only in-frame clones and is missing some. The table includes about 91,000 clones, about nine tenths detected once. The material sequenced was blood. The receptors originated from a person aged 18-69 years in good health.

CDR3 in DNA: TGTGCCAGCACCGGCAAGGGGGGTCTTACCTCCTACGAGCAGTACTTC. Protein product: CASTGKGGLTSYEQYF. The rearrangement uses TRBV2 and TRBJ2-7, with D possibly called TRBD1 or TRBD2 (6 bases each). CDR3 length equals 16 residues. CDR1 and CDR2 (germline): SNHLY, FYNNEI. Trimming stripped 7 bases from V and 0 bases from J, with 19 bases between. The full variable domain, its missing parts supplied by reference TRBV2 and TRBJ2-7, is EPEVTQTPSHQVTQMGQEVILRCVPISNHLYFYWYRQILGQKVEFLVSFYNNEISEKSEIFDDQFSVERPDGSNFTLKIRSTKLEDSAMYFCASTGKGGLTSYEQYFGPGTRLTVT.

The rearrangement links TRBV7-9 to TRBJ1-3; D not resolved. The CDR3 sequence is 16 residues long. Trimming pared 2 bases from V and 0 bases from J, leaving 11 bases between. Germline values: CDR1 SEHNR, CDR2 FQNEAQ (reference sequence). In DNA, the CDR3 is TGTGCCAGCAGCTTACCTTTGCTCACCTCTGGAAACACCATATATTTT. Translation: CASSLPLLTSGNTIYF.

This clone was recorded only once. The gene calls are TRBV5-5 and TRBJ2-1; D may be TRBD2 (5 bases). V gave up 0 bases and J gave up 6 bases, with 7 bases separating them. The CDR3 covers 13 residues. Per the germline V gene, CDR1 is SGHKS and CDR2 is YYEKEE (reference sequence). CDR3 coding DNA: TGTGCCAGCAGCTTGGCTCTAGCCAATGAGCAGTTCTTC. Protein product: CASSLALANEQFF. Looking up the rest from reference TRBV5-5 and TRBJ2-1 gives the full variable domain: DAGVTQSPTHLIKTRGQQVTLRCSPISGHKSVSWYQQVLGQGPQFIFQYYEKEERGRGNFPDRFSARQFPNYSSELNVNALLLGDSALYLCASSLALANEQFFGPGTRLTVL.

The chain employs TRBV14 and TRBJ2-3; D possibly corresponds to TRBD1 (6 bases). The germline V gene has CDR1 SGHDN and CDR2 FVKESK. Trimming removed 3 bases from V and 0 bases from J, with 10 bases in between. CDR3 length equals 15 residues. The CDR3 DNA follows: TGTGCCAGCAGCCAGGACAGCTATAGCACAGATACGCAGTATTTT. It translates to CASSQDSYSTDTQYF.

The genes are TRBV11-2 and TRBJ2-6; 8 bases align to TRBD2. This CDR3 has 18 residues. J was trimmed by 0 bases and V by 5 bases; bases with no gene match: 9. Germline values: CDR1 SGHAT, CDR2 FQNNGV. CDR3 sequence: CASSPASGSSSGANVLTF. CDR3 coding DNA: TGTGCCAGCAGCCCCGCTAGCGGGTCCAGCTCTGGGGCCAACGTCCTGACTTTC.

The CDR3 protein is CASRYFYRGEQYF. As DNA, the CDR3 is TGTGCCAGCAGGTATTTTTACAGGGGCGAGCAGTACTTC. V is TRBV6-5 and J is TRBJ2-7, with 7 bases identical to TRBD1. CDR1 is MNHEY, CDR2 SVGAGI, per germline. Trimming removed 6 bases from V and 6 bases from J; junction bases left unmatched: 8. The CDR3 consists of 13 residues.

This clone occurred a few times. V usage is TRBV6-5 and J usage is TRBJ2-7, with D possibly matching TRBD2 (5 bases). With 5 bases removed from V and 0 bases from J, the gap between germline ends came to 14 bases. The germline CDR1 and CDR2 sequences are MNHEY and SVGAGI. The CDR3 contains 15 residues. The CDR3 DNA sequence: TGTGCCAGCAGTCCAAAGGACGGGATCTCCTACGAGCAGTACTTC. This translates into CASSPKDGISYEQYF.

The V and J genes are TRBV6-5 and TRBJ2-7, with 8 bases fitting TRBD2. CDR3 length: 15 amino acids. Germline loops: CDR1 MNHEY, CDR2 SVGAGI. The V gene end was trimmed by 5 bases and the J gene end by 0 bases; junction bases not matched to a gene: 6. The DNA of the CDR3 is TGTGCCAGCAGTCCTACTAGCGGAAGCTCCTACGAGCAGTACTTC. Translated, it gives CASSPTSGSSYEQYF.

The chain uses TRBV10-1 and TRBJ1-3; no clear D gene. The V and J ends lost 0 bases and 1 base respectively, with 10 bases between them. Germline V CDR1 and CDR2: WNHNN, SYGVQD (reference sequence). The CDR3 totals 16 residues. The CDR3 nucleotides read TGCGCCAGCAGTGAGTCTGGCGGGGATTCTGGAAACACCATATATTTT. Residues: CASSESGGDSGNTIYF.

The chain combines TRBV5-6 with TRBJ2-1; no definite D call. Germline V gene data show CDR1 as SGHDT and CDR2 as YYEEEE. This CDR3 has 15 amino acids. Trimming removed 0 bases at V and 3 bases at J, with 10 bases between. The CDR3 is CASSLDRINYNEQFF. CDR3 DNA sequence: TGTGCCAGCAGCTTGGACAGAATCAACTACAATGAGCAGTTCTTC.

The chain joins TRBV5-6 to TRBJ2-7, with TRBD2 as a possible D gene (7 bases). V dropped 6 bases and J dropped 2 bases, with 15 bases sitting between them. The CDR3 is 14 amino acids. Looked up from germline, CDR1 is SGHDT and CDR2 is YYEEEE. The CDR3 nucleotides read TGTGCCAGCAAAGGGGGGGCGCGGGCCTACGAGCAGTACTTC. It is translated as CASKGGARAYEQYF.

The chain links TRBV11-2 to TRBJ2-7; possibly TRBD2 for D (6 bases). In germline, CDR1 is SGHAT, CDR2 FQNNGV. The CDR3 extends over 16 amino acids. Trimming left V 5 bases short and J 5 bases short, with 22 bases between. The CDR3 spells CASSKRLAAGYNEQYF. The CDR3 coding sequence is TGTGCCAGCAGCAAAAGGCTAGCTGCGGGATACAACGAGCAGTACTTC.

The rearrangement joins TRBV27 to TRBJ2-7; TRBD2 agrees at 11 bases. V lost 4 bases and J lost 5; bases outside the gene matches: 1. Germline loops: CDR1 MNHEY, CDR2 SMNVEV (reference sequence). The CDR3 covers 13 residues. The CDR3 here is CASSSGLADEQYF. The CDR3 nucleotides are TGTGCCAGCAGTTCGGGACTAGCGGACGAGCAGTACTTC.

The chain has TRBV9 and TRBJ2-1, with 7 positions matching TRBD2. With V trimmed by 3 bases and J by 2 bases, 2 bases remained unmatched. The CDR3 is 14 residues long. The V gene's germline CDR1 is SGDLS and CDR2 YYNGEE. The CDR3 sequence: CASSGAGPYNEQFF. The CDR3 region has the DNA TGTGCCAGCAGCGGAGCGGGGCCCTACAATGAGCAGTTCTTC.

This chain uses TRBV30 with TRBJ2-7, with 8 positions matching TRBD1. The CDR3 runs 13 residues. The trim removed 2 bases at V and 4 bases at J, leaving 4 bases unmatched. Germline CDR1 reads GTSNPN; CDR2 reads SVGIG (reference sequence). The CDR3, as DNA: TGTGCCTGGAGTCCCGGACAGGGTTACGAGCAGTACTTC. Protein sequence: CAWSPGQGYEQYF.

The rearrangement joins TRBV14 to TRBJ2-3, with a weak D call TRBD2 (6 bases). The V end was cut by 0 bases, the J end by 0 bases, with 13 bases between. CDR1 and CDR2 (germline): SGHDN, FVKESK. The length of the CDR3 is 17 residues. The CDR3 is CASSQDLGRGSTDTQYF. The CDR3 DNA follows: TGTGCCAGCAGCCAAGATCTAGGACGGGGGAGCACAGATACGCAGTATTTT.

The rearrangement uses TRBV7-8 and TRBJ2-1; D uncertain. CDR1 and CDR2 (germline): SGHVS, FQNEAQ. CDR3 length: 13 residues. The V gene lost 0 bases and the J gene lost 4 bases, with 4 bases spanning the gap. The DNA of the CDR3 is TGTGCCAGCAGCTTAGCGGAATACAATGAGCAGTTCTTC. Its translation is CASSLAEYNEQFF. Complete variable domain (other parts from reference TRBV7-8 and TRBJ2-1): GAGVSQSPRYKVAKRGQDVALRCDPISGHVSLFWYQQALGQGPEFLTYFQNEAQLDKSGLPSDRFFAERPEGSVSTLKIQRTQQEDSAVYLCASSLAEYNEQFFGPGTRLTVL.

V is TRBV6-1 and J is TRBJ1-1, with 12 bases identical to TRBD1. Germline V gene lookup returns CDR1 MNHNS and CDR2 SASEGT. V was clipped by 6 bases and J by 1 base; unmatched bases: 3. The CDR3 has 15 residues. Written as DNA, the CDR3 is TGTGCCAGCAGGGGGACAGGGGGCTCGAACACTGAAGCTTTCTTT. Translation gives CASRGTGGSNTEAFF.

This clone came up a few times. The rearrangement uses TRBV7-9 and TRBJ1-6, with a tentative D call TRBD1 (5 bases). This CDR3 contains 16 residues. The germline CDR1 and CDR2 sequences are SEHNR and FQNEAQ (reference sequence). The V gene lost 3 bases and the J gene lost 6 bases, with 15 bases spanning the gap. The CDR3 here is CASSFGGRPGNSPLHF. The DNA of the CDR3 is TGTGCCAGCAGCTTTGGGGGACGCCCCGGTAATTCACCCCTCCACTTT.

The rearrangement joins TRBV5-6 to TRBJ1-1; D perhaps matches TRBD1 (5 bases). The CDR3 has 15 amino acids. The germline gives CDR1 SGHDT, CDR2 YYEEEE. V gave up 3 bases and J gave up 5 bases, with 17 bases separating them. CDR3 nucleotide sequence: TGTGCCAGCAGCTCCAGAGCGGGGCGCTGGACTGAAGCTTTCTTT. Its translation is CASSSRAGRWTEAFF.

J is TRBJ1-6 and V is TRBV11-2; a weak D match, TRBD1 (6 bases). Deletions cut 5 bases from V and 0 bases from J, with 14 bases between. The CDR3 is 17 residues long. CDR1 and CDR2 from the germline V gene are SGHAT and FQNNGV. Here the CDR3 reads CASSPRQERSYNSPLHF. CDR3 DNA sequence: TGTGCCAGCAGCCCAAGACAGGAGCGCTCCTATAATTCACCCCTCCACTTT. The whole variable domain, filled in from reference TRBV11-2 and TRBJ1-6, reads EAGVAQSPRYKIIEKRQSVAFWCNPISGHATLYWYQQILGQGPKLLIQFQNNGVVDDSQLPKDRFSAERLKGVDSTLKIQPAKLEDSAVYLCASSPRQERSYNSPLHFGNGTRLTVT.

V usage is TRBV9 and J usage is TRBJ2-2, with D tentatively TRBD1 or TRBD2 (6 bases each). Trimming took off 2 bases at V and 4 bases at J, with 12 bases between the two ends. The CDR3 has 15 residues. The germline V gene has CDR1 SGDLS and CDR2 YYNGEE. In nucleotides, the CDR3 is TGTGCCAGCAGCGTGGGGGGCACGGGCACCGGGGAGCTGTTTTTT. Its protein product is CASSVGGTGTGELFF.

The sample holds one count of this clone. The V call is TRBV7-3, the J call TRBJ2-1; D gene ambiguous. Trimming removed 0 bases at V and 4 bases at J, with 4 bases between. This CDR3 contains 13 residues. CDR1 and CDR2 (germline): SGHTA, FQGTGA. As DNA, the CDR3 is TGTGCCAGCAGCTTAACCGGGTACAATGAGCAGTTCTTC. Its translation is CASSLTGYNEQFF. Looking up the rest from reference TRBV7-3 and TRBJ2-1 gives the full variable domain: GAGVSQTPSNKVTEKGKYVELRCDPISGHTALYWYRQSLGQGPEFLIYFQGTGAADDSGLPNDRFFAVRPEGSVSTLKIQRTERGDSAVYLCASSLTGYNEQFFGPGTRLTVL.